This T cell receptor (beta chain) was identified in a study of OX40 agonist ivuxolimab in advanced cancers. Study-level findings and limits: More expanded clones were found, on average, in CD8+ than in CD4+ T cells.

Concerning this clone itself: What it binds is unknown.

Profiling relied on immunoSEQ multiplex PCR, and the TCRdb table lists in-frame clones only, not all of them. The data show about 79,000 clones, roughly 94% seen once. Germline V gene data show CDR1 as PRHDT and CDR2 as FYEKMQ (reference sequence). Trimming took off 5 bases at V and 0 bases at J, with 14 bases between the two ends. The CDR3 length is 15 residues. This chain joins TRBV13 and TRBJ2-7; D may be TRBD2 (5 bases). This receptor was identified in an adult with an advanced solid tumor such as melanoma, head and neck, liver or kidney cancer. Material: CD4+ or CD8+ T cells sorted from blood, obtained in a trial of the OX40 agonist ivuxolimab. CDR3 in DNA: TGTGCCAGCAGCCCCGGACTGGGGAGCTCCTACGAGCAGTACTTC. This translates into CASSPGLGSSYEQYF.